These 11 T cell receptor beta chains came from one sample sequenced in a study of T cells after yellow fever vaccination. In TCRdb, the 5' RACE reads were re-called with MiXCR into one record per CDR3 protein. The table lists roughly 330,000 distinct CDR3 sequences, 6.5% to 8.5% of them singletons. The material was PBMCs, obtained approximately 47 days after the first yellow fever vaccination. The receptors originated from a man aged 18 to 35 who received the YFV17D yellow fever vaccine.

The chain employs TRBV30 and TRBJ2-7; D unclear. Germline V gene data show CDR1 as GTSNPN and CDR2 as SVGIG (reference sequence). V gave up 2 bases and J gave up 3 bases, with 5 bases separating them. The CDR3 is 11 amino acids. The CDR3 coding sequence is TGTGCCTGGAGTCAAGGCTACGAGCAGTACTTC. Amino acid sequence: CAWSQGYEQYF.

The gene calls are TRBV6-2 or TRBV6-3 and TRBJ1-1; the match to TRBD1 covers 8 bases. This CDR3 contains 15 residues. The germline V gene encodes CDR1 MNHEY and CDR2 SVGEGT. V shed 5 bases and J 4 bases; nucleotides not matched to a gene: 9. The chain's CDR3 is CASSQPGQGSTEAFF. The CDR3 nucleotides read TGTGCCAGCAGTCAGCCAGGACAGGGCAGCACTGAAGCTTTCTTT.

This clonotype was counted between two and nine times. CDR3 DNA: TGTGCCAGCAGAACCGGGACAGGGGGGACTGAAGCTTTCTTT. Its translation: CASRTGTGGTEAFF. The chain is built from TRBV12-3 or TRBV12-4 and TRBJ1-1; 11 bases agree with TRBD1. With V trimmed by 6 bases and J by 5 bases, 5 bases remained unmatched. The CDR3 spans 14 residues.

This rearrangement joins TRBV5-1 to TRBJ1-1; 7 bases are shared with TRBD1. Germline V gene sequence: CDR1 SGHRS, CDR2 YFSETQ. This CDR3 has 14 residues. V dropped 4 bases and J dropped 4; count of bases not matched to a gene: 7. The CDR3: CASSLEQGSTEAFF. CDR3 in DNA: TGCGCCAGCAGCCTTGAACAGGGGAGCACTGAAGCTTTCTTT.

In its sample, this clonotype was seen a few times. The V gene is TRBV20-1, the J gene TRBJ1-2; TRBD1 agrees at 9 bases. The CDR3 runs 15 residues. The V gene's germline CDR1 is DFQATT and CDR2 SNEGSKA (reference sequence). V gave up 0 bases and J gave up 7 bases; unmatched junction bases: 9. The CDR3 reads CSAREGDRGLSGYTF. CDR3 sequence (DNA): TGCAGTGCTAGAGAGGGAGACAGGGGGTTGAGTGGCTACACCTTC.

This clonotype was seen at least ten times. V and J are TRBV5-1 and TRBJ2-7; D unclear. Germline-derived CDR1 and CDR2 are SGHRS and YFSETQ. Trimming pared 0 bases from V and 2 bases from J, leaving 9 bases between. The CDR3 runs 14 residues. The DNA for the CDR3 is TGCGCCAGCAGCTTGGAAGGCACTGCCTACGAGCAGTACTTC. Translation: CASSLEGTAYEQYF.

This clonotype was counted a few times. The V and J genes are TRBV12-3 or TRBV12-4 and TRBJ2-1; D perhaps matches TRBD1 (5 bases). Trimming removed 5 bases from V and 8 bases from J, with 7 bases in between. The CDR3 covers 11 residues. Written as DNA, the CDR3 is TGTGCCAGCAGTAGGACACATGAGCAGTTCTTC. Residues: CASSRTHEQFF.

Many counts were recorded for this clonotype. The chain joins TRBV5-1 to TRBJ2-5; TRBD2 agrees at 14 bases. V gave up 3 bases and J gave up 5 bases; unmatched junction bases: 6. The V gene's germline CDR1 is SGHRS and CDR2 YFSETQ. CDR3 length equals 16 residues. Written as DNA, the CDR3 is TGCGCCAGCAGCTCAAAGACTAGCGGGGGGGCGGAGACCCAGTACTTC. Amino acids: CASSSKTSGGAETQYF.

This clonotype has a handful of counts. The J gene is TRBJ2-3, the V gene TRBV4-2; perhaps D is TRBD1 or TRBD2 (5 bases each). The germline V and J ends were trimmed by 7 bases and 1 base, with 9 bases remaining between them. The CDR3 has 13 amino acids. CDR1 is LGHNA, CDR2 YNFKEQ, per germline. CDR3 loop: CASTGLGTDTQYF. The CDR3 DNA reads TGTGCCAGCACGGGGCTGGGCACAGATACGCAGTATTTT.

The V gene is TRBV19, the J gene TRBJ2-7, with 11 bases identical to TRBD1. This CDR3 comprises 13 residues. The V segment lost 6 bases and the J segment 5 bases; nucleotides outside the gene matches: 3. Germline CDR1 is LNHDA and CDR2 is SQIVND (reference sequence). The CDR3 reads CASSRTGGNEQYV. CDR3 sequence (DNA): TGTGCCAGTAGCCGGACAGGGGGCAACGAGCAGTACGTC.

The chain recombines TRBV5-5 with TRBJ1-4; 12 bases match TRBD1. The CDR3 is made up of 16 amino acids. Germline CDR1 SGHKS, CDR2 YYEKEE (reference sequence). V lost 4 bases to trimming and J lost 6 bases; unmatched junction nucleotides: 7. In DNA, the CDR3 is TGTGCCAGCAGCCTCGGGACAGGGGGCGGTGATGAAAAACTGTTTTTT. Protein sequence: CASSLGTGGGDEKLFF.